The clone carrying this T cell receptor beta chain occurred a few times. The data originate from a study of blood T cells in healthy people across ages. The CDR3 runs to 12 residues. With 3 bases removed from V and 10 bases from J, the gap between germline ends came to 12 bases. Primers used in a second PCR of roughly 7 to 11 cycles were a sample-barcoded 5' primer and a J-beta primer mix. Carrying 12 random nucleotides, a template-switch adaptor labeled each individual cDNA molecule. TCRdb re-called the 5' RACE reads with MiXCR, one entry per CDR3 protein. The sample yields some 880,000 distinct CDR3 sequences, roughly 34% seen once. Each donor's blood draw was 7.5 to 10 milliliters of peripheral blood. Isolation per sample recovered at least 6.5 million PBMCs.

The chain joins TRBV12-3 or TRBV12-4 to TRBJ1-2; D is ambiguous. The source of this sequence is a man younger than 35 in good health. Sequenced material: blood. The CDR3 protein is CASSFGRHHYTF. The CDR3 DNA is TGTGCCAGCAGTTTTGGGCGGCATCACTACACCTTC.